The next 4 T cell receptor beta chains were all read from a single sample in a study of T cells in Graves' hyperthyroidism and ophthalmopathy. TCR beta CDR3 regions were amplified from RNA transcripts. HTBI primers were the set used in a first-round RT-PCR of the TCR CDR3. TCRdb recomputed calls from the multiplex PCR reads with MiXCR, one row per CDR3 protein. The sample holds about 290,000 distinct CDR3 sequences, roughly 15% seen once. Sequencing was carried out using blood. These receptors originate from a woman in her 50s with Graves' hyperthyroidism that later progressed to Graves' ophthalmopathy.

There are many counts of this clonotype. This chain uses TRBV10-3 with TRBJ1-5; maybe TRBD1 (6 bases). The CDR3 covers 13 residues. Per the germline V gene, CDR1 is ENHRY and CDR2 is SYGVKD. V was shortened by 11 bases and J by 10 bases, with 21 bases between the two germline ends. The CDR3 region is CAGRRDTGYPQHF. CDR3 DNA: TGTGCCGGACGCCGGGACACGGGTTATCCCCAGCATTTT.

This clonotype was seen many times. The chain combines TRBV6-1 with TRBJ1-2; D gene unclear. The CDR3 totals 13 residues. The V end was cut by 2 bases, the J end by 1 base, with 5 bases between. Germline CDR1 is MNHNS and CDR2 is SASEGT. The CDR3 bases are TGTGCCAGCAGTGAAACAGATAACTATGGCTACACCTTC. This codes for CASSETDNYGYTF.

This clonotype was recorded many times. The V and J genes are TRBV5-1 and TRBJ1-2, with D perhaps TRBD1 (5 bases). With 5 bases removed from V and 4 bases from J, the gap between germline ends came to 15 bases. Germline assignment: CDR1 SGHRS and CDR2 YFSETQ. The CDR3 totals 14 residues. In nucleotides, the CDR3 is TGCGCCAGCAGGTCCGGGACCTCGAGCTATGGCTACACCTTC. Amino acid sequence: CASRSGTSSYGYTF. Drawing the rest from reference TRBV5-1 and TRBJ1-2, the complete variable domain is KAGVTQTPRYLIKTRGQQVTLSCSPISGHRSVSWYQQTPGQGLQFLFEYFSETQRNKGNFPGRFSGRQFSNSRSEMNVSTLELGDSALYLCASRSGTSSYGYTFGSGTRLTVV.

This clonotype was detected many times. The chain recombines TRBV6-1 with TRBJ2-5; 12 bases agree with TRBD1. This CDR3 contains 14 residues. Looked up from germline, CDR1 is MNHNS and CDR2 is SASEGT. Trimming took 8 bases from V and 5 from J; bases not matched to a gene: 6. In nucleotides, the CDR3 is TGTGCCAGCGGTTCCGGGACAGGGGGCGAGACCCAGTACTTC. Translated: CASGSGTGGETQYF.